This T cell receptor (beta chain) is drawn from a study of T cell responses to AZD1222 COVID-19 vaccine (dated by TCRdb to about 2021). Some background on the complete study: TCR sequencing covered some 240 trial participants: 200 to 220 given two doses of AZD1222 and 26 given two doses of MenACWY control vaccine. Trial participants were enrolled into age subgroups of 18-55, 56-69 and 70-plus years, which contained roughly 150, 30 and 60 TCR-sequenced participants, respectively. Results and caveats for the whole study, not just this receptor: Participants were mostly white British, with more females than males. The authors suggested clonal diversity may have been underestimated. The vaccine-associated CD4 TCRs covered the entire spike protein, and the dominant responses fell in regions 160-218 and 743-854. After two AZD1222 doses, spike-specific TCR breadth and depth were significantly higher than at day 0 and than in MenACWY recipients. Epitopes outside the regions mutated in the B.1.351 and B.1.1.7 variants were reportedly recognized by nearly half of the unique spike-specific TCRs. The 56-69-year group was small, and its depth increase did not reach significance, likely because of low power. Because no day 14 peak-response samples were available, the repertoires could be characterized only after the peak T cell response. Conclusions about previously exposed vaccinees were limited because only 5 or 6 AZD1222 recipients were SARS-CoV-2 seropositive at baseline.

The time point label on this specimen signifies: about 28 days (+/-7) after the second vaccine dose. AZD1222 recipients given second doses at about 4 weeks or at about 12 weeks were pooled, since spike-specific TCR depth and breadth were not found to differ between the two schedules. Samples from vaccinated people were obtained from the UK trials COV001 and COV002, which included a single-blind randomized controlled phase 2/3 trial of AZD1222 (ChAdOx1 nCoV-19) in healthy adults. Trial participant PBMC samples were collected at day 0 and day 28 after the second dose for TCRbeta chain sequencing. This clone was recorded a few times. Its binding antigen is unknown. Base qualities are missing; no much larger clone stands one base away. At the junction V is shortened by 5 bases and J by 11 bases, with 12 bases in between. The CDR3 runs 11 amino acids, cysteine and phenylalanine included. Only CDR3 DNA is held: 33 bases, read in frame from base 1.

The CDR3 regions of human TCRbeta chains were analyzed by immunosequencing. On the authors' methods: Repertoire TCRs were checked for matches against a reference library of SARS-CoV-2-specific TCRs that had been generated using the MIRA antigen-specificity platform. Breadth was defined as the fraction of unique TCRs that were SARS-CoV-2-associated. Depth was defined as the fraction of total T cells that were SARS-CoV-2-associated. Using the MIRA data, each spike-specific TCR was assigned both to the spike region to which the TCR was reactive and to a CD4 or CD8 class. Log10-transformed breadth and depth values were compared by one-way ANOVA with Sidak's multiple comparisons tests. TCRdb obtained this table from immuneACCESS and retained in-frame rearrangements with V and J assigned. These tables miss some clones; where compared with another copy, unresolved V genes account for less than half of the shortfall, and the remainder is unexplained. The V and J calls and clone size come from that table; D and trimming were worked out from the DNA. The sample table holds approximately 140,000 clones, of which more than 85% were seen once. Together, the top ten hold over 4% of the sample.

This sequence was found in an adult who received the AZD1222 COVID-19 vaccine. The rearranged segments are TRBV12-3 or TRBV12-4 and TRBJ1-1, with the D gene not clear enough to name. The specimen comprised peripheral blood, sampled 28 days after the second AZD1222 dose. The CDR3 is CASSTLGPAFF. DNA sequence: TGTGCCAGCAGTACGTTGGGCCCTGCTTTCTTT.